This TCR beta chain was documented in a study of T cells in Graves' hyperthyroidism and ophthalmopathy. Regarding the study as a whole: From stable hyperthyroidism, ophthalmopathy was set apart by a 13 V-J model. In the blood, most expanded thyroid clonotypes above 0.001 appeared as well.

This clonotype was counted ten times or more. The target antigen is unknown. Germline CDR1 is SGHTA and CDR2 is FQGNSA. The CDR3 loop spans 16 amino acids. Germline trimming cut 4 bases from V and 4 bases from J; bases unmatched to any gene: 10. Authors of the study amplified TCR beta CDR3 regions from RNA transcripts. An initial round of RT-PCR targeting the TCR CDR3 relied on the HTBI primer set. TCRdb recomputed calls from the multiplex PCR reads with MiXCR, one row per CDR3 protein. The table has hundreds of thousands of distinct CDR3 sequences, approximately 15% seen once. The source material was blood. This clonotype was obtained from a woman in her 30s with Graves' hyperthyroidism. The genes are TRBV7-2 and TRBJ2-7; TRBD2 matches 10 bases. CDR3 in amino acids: CASSSAGSGRAYEQYF. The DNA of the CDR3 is TGTGCCAGCAGCTCAGCTGGGAGCGGGAGGGCGTACGAGCAGTACTTC.